This TCR beta chain originates from a study of blood T cell repertoires in COVID-19. About the research overall: Samples taken during acute and convalescent COVID-19 were collected in the United States, Italy and Spain. T cells, B-cell-depleted T cells, or PBMCs supplied cDNA or gDNA.

V lost 2 bases to trimming and J lost 15 bases; unmatched junction nucleotides: 4. Germline V lookup: CDR1 MNHEY, CDR2 SVGAGI. There are 13 residues in the CDR3. Study processing details: From reference gene primer amplification, estimates of nucleated cell counts were derived. The method was immunoSEQ multiplex PCR; TCRdb's version includes in-frame clones alone and lacks a portion of them. From that table come the V and J calls and clone size; the DNA was used to work out D and trimming. Of approximately 250,000 clones listed, 75% to 90% are singletons. The gene calls are TRBV6-5 and TRBJ1-6; TRBD1 agrees at 10 bases. Source material: peripheral blood. The sequence derives from a human donor in a cohort sampled during active COVID-19. The CDR3 DNA reads as TGTGCCAGCAGTTACACGGGACAGGGGCACCTCCACTTT. The encoded protein is CASSYTGQGHLHF.